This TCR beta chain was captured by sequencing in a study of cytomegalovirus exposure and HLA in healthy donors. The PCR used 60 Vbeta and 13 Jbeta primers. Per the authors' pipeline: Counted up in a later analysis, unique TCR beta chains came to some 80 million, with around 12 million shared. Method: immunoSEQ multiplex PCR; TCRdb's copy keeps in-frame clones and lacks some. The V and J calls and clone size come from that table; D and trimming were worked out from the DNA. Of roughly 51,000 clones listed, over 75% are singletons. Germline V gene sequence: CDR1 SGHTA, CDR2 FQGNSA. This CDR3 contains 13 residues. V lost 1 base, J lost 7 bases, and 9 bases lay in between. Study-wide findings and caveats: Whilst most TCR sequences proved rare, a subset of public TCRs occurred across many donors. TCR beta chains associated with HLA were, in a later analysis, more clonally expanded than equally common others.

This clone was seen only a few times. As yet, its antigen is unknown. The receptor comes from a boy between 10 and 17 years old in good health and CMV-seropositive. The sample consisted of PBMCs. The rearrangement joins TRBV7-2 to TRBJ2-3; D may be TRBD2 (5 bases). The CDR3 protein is CASSLGELNTQYF. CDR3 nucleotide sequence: TGTGCCAGCAGCTTAGGGGAGCTCAATACGCAGTATTTT.